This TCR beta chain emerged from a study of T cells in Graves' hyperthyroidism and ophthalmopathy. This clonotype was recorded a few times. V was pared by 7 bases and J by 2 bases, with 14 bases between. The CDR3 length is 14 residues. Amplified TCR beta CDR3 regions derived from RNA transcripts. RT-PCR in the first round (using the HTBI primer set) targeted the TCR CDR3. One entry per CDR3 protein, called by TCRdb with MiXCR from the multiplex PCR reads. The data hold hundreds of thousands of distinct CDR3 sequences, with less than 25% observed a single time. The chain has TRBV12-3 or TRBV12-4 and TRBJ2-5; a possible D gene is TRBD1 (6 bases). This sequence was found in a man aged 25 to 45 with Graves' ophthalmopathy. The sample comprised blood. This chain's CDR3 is CASTGYRDQETQYF. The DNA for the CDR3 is TGTGCCAGCACCGGATACAGGGATCAAGAGACCCAGTACTTC.